These 14 T cell receptor beta chains were sequenced from one sample in a study of cytomegalovirus exposure and HLA in healthy donors. PCR primers comprised 60 Vbeta and 13 Jbeta primers. Assay: immunoSEQ multiplex PCR; the TCRdb copy retains only in-frame clones and omits some. Here the sample table reports about 200,000 clones. Sequenced material: PBMCs. The receptors were gathered from a girl aged 2-9 years in good health and CMV-seropositive.

The rearrangement links TRBV9 to TRBJ1-6; no reliable D call. The CDR3 contains 16 residues. V was clipped by 4 bases and J by 3 bases, with 14 bases between them. Germline CDR1 SGDLS, CDR2 YYNGEE. The CDR3 DNA follows: TGTGCCAGCAGCACTGCAGCGGTGGTCTATAATTCACCCCTCCACTTT. Protein product: CASSTAAVVYNSPLHF.

The V gene is TRBV5-4, the J gene TRBJ1-3; the match to TRBD1 covers 7 bases. This CDR3 has 15 amino acids. Trimming took 4 bases from V and 1 from J; bases not matched to a gene: 5. In germline, CDR1 is SGHNT, CDR2 YYREEE (reference sequence). Here the CDR3 reads CASSRGQPSGNTIYF. The CDR3 DNA reads as TGTGCCAGCAGCCGGGGACAGCCTTCTGGAAACACCATATATTTT.

The V and J genes are TRBV28 and TRBJ1-1; D remains unclear. Germline V gives CDR1 MDHEN, CDR2 SYDVKM. V gave up 7 bases and J gave up 0 bases, with 12 bases separating them. This CDR3 is 14 amino acids long. The CDR3 loop is CASTQQPMNTEAFF. The CDR3 nucleotides read TGTGCCAGCACCCAACAGCCCATGAACACTGAAGCTTTCTTT.

The V gene is TRBV5-1, the J gene TRBJ1-1, with D tentatively TRBD1 (5 bases). Trimming took 0 bases from V and 4 from J, leaving 13 bases between them. The CDR3 runs 15 residues. Germline-derived CDR1 and CDR2 are SGHRS and YFSETQ. CDR3 in DNA: TGCGCCAGCAGCTTGGAGACAGCCTTGGGCACTGAAGCTTTCTTT. This sequence encodes CASSLETALGTEAFF.

V and J are TRBV5-6 and TRBJ2-3, with TRBD1 matching over 7 bases. The length of the CDR3 is 15 residues. The V segment lost 1 base and the J segment 3 bases; nucleotides outside the gene matches: 5. Germline V gene lookup returns CDR1 SGHDT and CDR2 YYEEEE. In DNA, the CDR3 is TGTGCCAGCAGCTTGAGGACAGGAACAACAGATACGCAGTATTTT. Its translation: CASSLRTGTTDTQYF.

Here the CDR3 reads CASRWDRGSYGYTF. The CDR3 DNA sequence: TGTGCCAGCCGATGGGACAGGGGGTCCTATGGCTACACCTTC. The V gene is TRBV2, the J gene TRBJ1-2; TRBD1 matches at 11 bases. The ends lost 8 bases at V and 4 bases at J; junction bases unmatched: 6. This CDR3 is built from 14 residues. The germline V gene has CDR1 SNHLY and CDR2 FYNNEI.

V and J are TRBV28 and TRBJ1-2, with D unresolved. CDR3 length: 15 residues. V lost 2 bases and J 1 base, leaving 11 bases between the germline ends. Germline V CDR1 and CDR2: MDHEN, SYDVKM. The CDR3: CASSLEPQINYGYTF. In DNA, the CDR3 is TGTGCCAGCAGTTTAGAGCCACAGATTAACTATGGCTACACCTTC.

Notes on this clone: Germline and junction disagree at one end, which may indicate a read error. The rearrangement uses TRBV7-7 and TRBJ2-3; TRBD1 matches at 7 bases. The germline gives CDR1 SSHAT, CDR2 FNYEAQ (reference sequence). The CDR3 is made up of 13 amino acids. CDR3 in amino acids: CASSSDRVDTQYF. The CDR3 DNA reads as TGTGCTAGCAGCTCTGACAGGGTAGATACGCAGTATTTT.

The V call is TRBV27, the J call TRBJ2-4, with D possibly TRBD1 on 6 matching bases. V was cut by 2 bases and J by 0 bases, with 8 bases left in between. Germline V lookup: CDR1 MNHEY, CDR2 SMNVEV (reference sequence). The CDR3 length is 15 residues. CDR3 sequence reads: CASSLGGLAKNIQYF. For the CDR3, the DNA is TGTGCCAGCAGTTTAGGGGGCCTAGCCAAAAACATTCAGTACTTC.

The chain combines TRBV27 with TRBJ1-2; D not certain. CDR1 is MNHEY, CDR2 SMNVEV, per germline (reference sequence). V was trimmed by 8 bases and J by 6 bases, leaving 10 bases between them. The CDR3 runs 11 residues. The CDR3 loop reads CASGRSHGYTF. The CDR3 bases are TGTGCCAGCGGAAGGAGTCATGGCTACACCTTC.

The rearrangement joins TRBV27 to TRBJ1-1, with D perhaps matching TRBD1 (5 bases). This CDR3 comprises 14 residues. The V gene lost 8 bases and the J gene lost 0 bases, with 13 bases spanning the gap. Germline assignment: CDR1 MNHEY and CDR2 SMNVEV (reference sequence). The CDR3 DNA reads as TGTGCCAGCTGTCCGGGGGTGGTGAACACTGAAGCTTTCTTT. Translation gives CASCPGVVNTEAFF.

This chain joins TRBV11-2 and TRBJ2-2, with 10 bases lining up with TRBD2. Germline V gene data show CDR1 as SGHAT and CDR2 as FQNNGV. CDR3 size: 16 residues. The ends lost 1 base at V and 5 bases at J; junction bases unmatched: 4. The CDR3 loop is CASSLVAGGVTGELFF. DNA of the CDR3: TGTGCCAGCAGCTTAGTAGCGGGAGGCGTTACCGGGGAGCTGTTTTTT.

The chain links TRBV4-1 to TRBJ1-5, with a weak D call TRBD1 (5 bases). The CDR3 spans 15 residues. V was clipped by 1 base and J by 0 bases, with 7 bases between them. Looked up from germline, CDR1 is MGHRA and CDR2 is YSYEKL. In DNA form, the CDR3 reads TGCGCCAGCAGCCAAGCGGGGGATAGCAATCAGCCCCAGCATTTT. Its protein product is CASSQAGDSNQPQHF.

The rearrangement links TRBV2 to TRBJ1-1; D may be TRBD1 (5 bases). Deletions cut 4 bases from V and 3 bases from J, with 12 bases between. Germline lookup yields CDR1 SNHLY and CDR2 FYNNEI. CDR3 length: 14 residues. CDR3 loop: CASSGGRDDTEAFF. In nucleotides, the CDR3 is TGTGCCAGCAGTGGGGGGAGGGACGACACTGAAGCTTTCTTT. The full variable domain, completed using reference TRBV2 and TRBJ1-1, is EPEVTQTPSHQVTQMGQEVILRCVPISNHLYFYWYRQILGQKVEFLVSFYNNEISEKSEIFDDQFSVERPDGSNFTLKIRSTKLEDSAMYFCASSGGRDDTEAFFGQGTRLTVV.